This T cell receptor (beta chain) comes out of a study of T cell responses to AZD1222 COVID-19 vaccine (TCRdb year 2021). In terms of the full investigation: AZD1222 recipients whose second dose came at about 4 weeks and those whose second dose came at about 12 weeks were combined into one group, since spike-specific TCR depth and breadth did not differ between the two schedules. Trial participants were enrolled by age into subgroups of 18-55, 56-69 and 70-plus years, and approximately 150, 30 and 60 TCR-sequenced participants, respectively, were included in these subgroups. A total of under 250 trial participants underwent TCR sequencing, of whom about 210 had received two doses of AZD1222 and 26 had received two doses of the MenACWY control vaccine. Paper-wide results and their limitations: Reportedly, almost half of the unique spike-specific TCRs recognized epitopes lying outside the regions that are mutated in the B.1.351 and B.1.1.7 variants. The 56-69-year group was small, and its depth increase did not reach significance, likely because of low power. CD4 TCRs associated with the vaccine covered the entire spike protein, and the dominant responses were in regions 160-218 and 743-854. Most participants were white British and females outnumbered males, and the authors suggested that clonal diversity may have been underestimated. Conclusions about previously exposed vaccinees were limited because only a handful of AZD1222 recipients were SARS-CoV-2 seropositive at baseline. Spike-specific TCR breadth and depth rose significantly after two AZD1222 doses compared with day 0 and with MenACWY recipients. Because no day 14 peak-response samples were available, the repertoires could be characterized only after the peak T cell response.

Points on this clone: What this receptor recognizes is not known. One base away there is no much larger clone; base qualities are not given.

CDR1 and CDR2 are drawn from the germline V gene: SGHRS, YFSETQ. The junction carries 7 bases between V and J, which are trimmed by 0 bases and 0 bases respectively. The CDR3 numbers 15 residues from cysteine through phenylalanine. This entry keeps only the CDR3 DNA: 45 bases, framed from base 1. The time point label, as the study defines it: baseline before first vaccination. Samples from vaccinated people were obtained from the UK trials COV001 and COV002, which included a single-blind randomized controlled phase 2/3 trial of AZD1222 (ChAdOx1 nCoV-19) in healthy adults. For TCRbeta chain sequencing, PBMC samples were collected from trial participants at day 0 and at day 28 after the second dose. The CDR3 regions of human TCRbeta chains were analyzed by immunosequencing. The paper's processing steps were these. TCRs in the repertoires were matched against a reference library of SARS-CoV-2-specific TCRs that had been generated with the MIRA antigen-specificity platform. Breadth was defined as the fraction of unique TCRs that were SARS-CoV-2-associated. Depth was defined as the fraction of total T cells that were SARS-CoV-2-associated. Using the MIRA data, every spike-specific TCR was mapped to the spike region that the TCR reacted to and assigned to either a CD4 or a CD8 class. Log10-transformed breadth and depth values were compared by one-way ANOVA with Sidak's multiple comparisons tests. Entries here come from immuneACCESS through TCRdb and include only in-frame sequences with V and J called. Some clones fail to appear in such tables; in the studies checked, an unresolved V gene covers under half of the shortfall, and the cause of the remainder is unknown. The V and J calls and the clone size are those of that table, but D and trimming were determined from the DNA. In this sample the table shows some 200,000 clones, around 89% of which occur a single time. About 6.1% of the sample is held by the ten biggest clonotypes.

The TCR comes from an adult in good health. Recombination connected TRBV5-1 to TRBJ2-4; the D gene lacks a confident call. The specimen was peripheral blood, collected on day 0 of AZD1222 vaccination. CDR3 protein: CASSLGGKAKNIQYF. The DNA reads TGCGCCAGCAGCTTGGGTGGGAAAGCCAAAAACATTCAGTACTTC.